The present T cell receptor (beta chain) was sequenced within a study of CD8+ T cells in alopecia areata. About the study: People stayed on tofacitinib for 6 to 18 months, then stopped the drug for 6 months. Study-wide results and limits: Scalp sequencing also captures normal skin's resident alphabeta T cells. Higher clonality was seen in lesional scalp than in normal scalp, especially in alopecia totalis/universalis. Whereas mice showed it more clearly, TCR sharing across patients was murkier, possibly because of HLA.

Sequencing templates came from extracted RNA that was reverse transcribed into cDNA. Profiled with immunoSEQ multiplex PCR; TCRdb holds only in-frame clones, not every one. The table shows some 11,000 clones, with around three fifths occurring only once. Lesional scalp punch biopsies and peripheral blood came from alopecia areata patients. Regarding this clone: Its antigen is still unknown.

Germline V CDR1 and CDR2: SGHNT, YYREEE (reference sequence). The CDR3 length is 15 residues. V was trimmed by 3 bases and J by 5 bases, leaving 18 bases between them. Sample: skin, taken at week 0. The sequence came from a human donor with alopecia areata. This sequence joins TRBV5-4 and TRBJ2-7; D assignment may be TRBD1 or TRBD2 (5 bases each). CDR3 sequence: CASSWGTDGRDEQYF. The CDR3 DNA reads TGTGCCAGCAGCTGGGGGACCGACGGTAGGGACGAGCAGTACTTC.